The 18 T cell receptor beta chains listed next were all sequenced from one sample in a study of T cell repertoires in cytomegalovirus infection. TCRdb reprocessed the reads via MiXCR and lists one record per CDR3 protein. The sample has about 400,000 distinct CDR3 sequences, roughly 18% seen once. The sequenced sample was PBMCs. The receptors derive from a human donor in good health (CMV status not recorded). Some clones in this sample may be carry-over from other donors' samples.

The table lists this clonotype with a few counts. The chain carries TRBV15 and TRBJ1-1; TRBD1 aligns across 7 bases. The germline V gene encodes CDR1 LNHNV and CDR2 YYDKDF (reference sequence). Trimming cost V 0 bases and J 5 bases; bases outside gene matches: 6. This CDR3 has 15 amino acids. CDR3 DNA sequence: TGTGCCACCAGCAGAGATGGGCCGGGACAGACTGAAGCTTTCTTT. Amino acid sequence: CATSRDGPGQTEAFF. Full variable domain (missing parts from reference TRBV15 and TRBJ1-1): DAMVIQNPRYQVTQFGKPVTLSCSQTLNHNVMYWYQQKSSQAPKLLFHYYDKDFNNEADTPDNFQSRRPNTSFCFLDIRSPGLGDTAMYLCATSRDGPGQTEAFFGQGTRLTVV.

The CDR3 bases are TGTGCCACCAGCAGCCAGGGAGATAGCAATCAGCCCCAGCATTTT. Translating it yields CATSSQGDSNQPQHF. The chain combines TRBV15 with TRBJ1-5, with D tentatively TRBD1 (5 bases). From germline, CDR1 is LNHNV and CDR2 YYDKDF (reference sequence). The ends were cut back, 3 bases at V and 0 bases at J, with 9 bases in the middle. The CDR3 covers 15 residues.

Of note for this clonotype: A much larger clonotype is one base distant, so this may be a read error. CDR3 region: CTISESGTGNSPLHF. CDR3 bases: TGTACCATCAGTGAGTCGGGAACCGGTAATTCACCCCTCCACTTT. This chain connects TRBV10-3 to TRBJ1-6; the D is unclear. This CDR3 region has 15 residues. Per germline, CDR1 ENHRY and CDR2 SYGVKD.

CDR3 amino acids: CAARGPGYTEAFF. As DNA, the CDR3 is TGTGCAGCGCGGGGCCCGGGATACACTGAAGCTTTCTTT. The genes are TRBV7-9 and TRBJ1-1; possibly TRBD1 for D (5 bases). Germline V gene lookup returns CDR1 SEHNR and CDR2 FQNEAQ (reference sequence). This CDR3 has 13 amino acids.

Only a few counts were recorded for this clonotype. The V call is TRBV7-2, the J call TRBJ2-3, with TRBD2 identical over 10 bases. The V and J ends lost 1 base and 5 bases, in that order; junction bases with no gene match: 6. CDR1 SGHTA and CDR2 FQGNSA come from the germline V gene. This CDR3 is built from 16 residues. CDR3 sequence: CASSLDLAGGIDTQYF. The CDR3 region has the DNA TGTGCCAGCAGCTTAGATTTAGCGGGAGGAATAGATACGCAGTATTTT. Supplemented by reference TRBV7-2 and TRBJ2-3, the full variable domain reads GAGVSQSPSNKVTEKGKDVELRCDPISGHTALYWYRQSLGQGLEFLIYFQGNSAPDKSGLPSDRFSAERTGGSVSTLTIQRTQQEDSAVYLCASSLDLAGGIDTQYFGPGTRLTVL.

The CDR3 DNA sequence: TGTGCCAGCAGTTTATGGGGATACAATGAGCAGTTCTTC. This gives the protein CASSLWGYNEQFF. The chain uses TRBV12-3 or TRBV12-4 and TRBJ2-1; D is unresolved. The V end lost 2 bases, the J end lost 4 bases, and 6 bases lay between the germline ends. The CDR3 runs 13 residues.

The CDR3 DNA is TGTGCCAGCAACTTACAGGGTGTAGGGTCACCCCTCCACTTT. Protein: CASNLQGVGSPLHF. The chain recombines TRBV2 with TRBJ1-6, with D possibly matching TRBD1 (6 bases). This CDR3 has 14 amino acids. Germline CDR1 reads SNHLY; CDR2 reads FYNNEI. V lost 7 bases and J 10 bases, leaving 17 bases between the germline ends.

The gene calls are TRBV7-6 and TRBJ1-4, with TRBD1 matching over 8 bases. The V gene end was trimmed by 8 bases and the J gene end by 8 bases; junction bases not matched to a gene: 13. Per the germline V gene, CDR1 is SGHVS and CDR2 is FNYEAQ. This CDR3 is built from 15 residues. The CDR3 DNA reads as TGTGCCAGCTCCCCCGGAGGACAGGGTGGAGAAAAACTGTTTTTT. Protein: CASSPGGQGGEKLFF.

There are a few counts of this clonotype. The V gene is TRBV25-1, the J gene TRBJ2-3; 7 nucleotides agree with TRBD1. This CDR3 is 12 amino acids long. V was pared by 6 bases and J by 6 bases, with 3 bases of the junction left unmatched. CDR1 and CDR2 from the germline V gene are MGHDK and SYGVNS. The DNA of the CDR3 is TGTGCCAGCAGATGGGACAGTGATACGCAGTATTTT. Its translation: CASRWDSDTQYF.

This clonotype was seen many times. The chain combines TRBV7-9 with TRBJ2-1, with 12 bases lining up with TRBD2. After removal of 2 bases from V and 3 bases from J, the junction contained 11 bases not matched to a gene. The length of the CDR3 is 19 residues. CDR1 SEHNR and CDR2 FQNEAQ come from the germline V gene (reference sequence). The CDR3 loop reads CASSLRGLAGWKGYNEQFF. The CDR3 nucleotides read TGTGCCAGCAGCTTAAGAGGACTAGCGGGGTGGAAAGGCTACAATGAGCAGTTCTTC.

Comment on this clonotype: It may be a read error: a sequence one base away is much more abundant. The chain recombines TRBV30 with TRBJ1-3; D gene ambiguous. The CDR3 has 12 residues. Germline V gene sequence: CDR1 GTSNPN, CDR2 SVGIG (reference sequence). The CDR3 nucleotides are TGTGCCTGGATGGACTCTGAAAACACCATATATTTT. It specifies CAWMDSENTIYF.

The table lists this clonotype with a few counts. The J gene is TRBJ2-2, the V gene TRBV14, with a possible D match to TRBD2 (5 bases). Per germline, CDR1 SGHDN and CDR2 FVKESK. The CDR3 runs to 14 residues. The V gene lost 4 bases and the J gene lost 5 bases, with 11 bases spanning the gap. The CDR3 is CASSLIRGTGELFF. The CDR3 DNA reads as TGTGCCAGCAGCCTAATACGGGGAACCGGGGAGCTGTTTTTT. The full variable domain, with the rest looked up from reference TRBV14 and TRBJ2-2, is EAGVTQFPSHSVIEKGQTVTLRCDPISGHDNLYWYRRVMGKEIKFLLHFVKESKQDESGMPNNRFLAERTGGTYSTLKVQPAELEDSGVYFCASSLIRGTGELFFGEGSRLTVL.

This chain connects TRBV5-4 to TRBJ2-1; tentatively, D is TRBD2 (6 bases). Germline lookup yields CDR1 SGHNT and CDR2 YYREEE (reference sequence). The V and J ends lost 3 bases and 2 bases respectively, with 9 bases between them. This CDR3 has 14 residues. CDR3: CASSSVAAYNEQFF. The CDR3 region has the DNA TGTGCCAGCAGCTCAGTAGCGGCCTACAATGAGCAGTTCTTC.

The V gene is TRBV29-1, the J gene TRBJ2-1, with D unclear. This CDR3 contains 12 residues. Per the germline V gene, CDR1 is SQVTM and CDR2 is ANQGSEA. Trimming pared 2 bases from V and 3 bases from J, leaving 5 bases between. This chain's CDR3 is CSVETGYNEQFF. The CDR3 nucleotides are TGCAGCGTTGAAACTGGCTACAATGAGCAGTTCTTC.

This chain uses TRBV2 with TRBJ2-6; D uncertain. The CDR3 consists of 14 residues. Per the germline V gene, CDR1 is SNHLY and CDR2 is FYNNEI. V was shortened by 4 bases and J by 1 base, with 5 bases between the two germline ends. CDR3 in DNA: TGTGCCAGCAGTGCCCGTTCTGGGGCCAACGTCCTGACTTTC. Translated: CASSARSGANVLTF.

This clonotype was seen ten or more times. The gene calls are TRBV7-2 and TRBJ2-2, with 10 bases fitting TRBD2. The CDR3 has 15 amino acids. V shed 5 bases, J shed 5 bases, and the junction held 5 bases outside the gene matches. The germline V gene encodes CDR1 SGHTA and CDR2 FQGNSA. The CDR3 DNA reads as TGTGCCAGCAGCCTGGGACTAGCGTTGACCGGGGAGCTGTTTTTT. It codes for CASSLGLALTGELFF.

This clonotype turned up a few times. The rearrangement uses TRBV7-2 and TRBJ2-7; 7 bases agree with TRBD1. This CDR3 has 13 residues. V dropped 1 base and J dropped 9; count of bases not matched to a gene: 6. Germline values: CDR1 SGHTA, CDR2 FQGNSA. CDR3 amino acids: CASSLEDRASQYF. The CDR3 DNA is TGTGCCAGCAGCTTAGAAGACAGGGCCTCGCAGTACTTC.

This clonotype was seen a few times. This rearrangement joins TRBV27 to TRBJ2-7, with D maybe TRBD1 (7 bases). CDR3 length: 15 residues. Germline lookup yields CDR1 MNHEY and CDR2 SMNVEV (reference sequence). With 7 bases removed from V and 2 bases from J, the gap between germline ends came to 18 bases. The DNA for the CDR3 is TGTGCCAGCACCCCCAGGGGGTCTAGCGCCTACGAGCAGTACTTC. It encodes CASTPRGSSAYEQYF.